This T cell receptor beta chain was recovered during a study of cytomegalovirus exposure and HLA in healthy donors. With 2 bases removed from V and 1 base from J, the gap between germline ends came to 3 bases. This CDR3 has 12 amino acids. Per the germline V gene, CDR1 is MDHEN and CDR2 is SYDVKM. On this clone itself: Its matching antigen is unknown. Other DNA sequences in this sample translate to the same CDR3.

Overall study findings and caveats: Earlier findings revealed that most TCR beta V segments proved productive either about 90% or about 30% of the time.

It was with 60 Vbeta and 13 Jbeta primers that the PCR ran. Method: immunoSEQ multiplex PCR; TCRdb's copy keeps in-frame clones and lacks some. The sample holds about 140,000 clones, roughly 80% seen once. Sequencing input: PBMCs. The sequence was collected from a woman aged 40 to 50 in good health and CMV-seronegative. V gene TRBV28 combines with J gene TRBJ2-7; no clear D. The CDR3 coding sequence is TGTGCCAGCAGTTTACTTTCCTACGAGCAGTACTTC. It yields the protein CASSLLSYEQYF.